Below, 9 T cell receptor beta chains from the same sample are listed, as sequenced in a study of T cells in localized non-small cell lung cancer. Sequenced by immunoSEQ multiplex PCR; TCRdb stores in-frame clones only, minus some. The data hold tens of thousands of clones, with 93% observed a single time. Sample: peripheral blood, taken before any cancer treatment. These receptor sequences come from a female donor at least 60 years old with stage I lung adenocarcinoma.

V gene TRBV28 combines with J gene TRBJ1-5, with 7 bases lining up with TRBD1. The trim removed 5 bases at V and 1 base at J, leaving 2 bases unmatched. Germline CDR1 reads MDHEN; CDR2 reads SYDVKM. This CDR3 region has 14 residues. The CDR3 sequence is CASSRQGSNQPQHF. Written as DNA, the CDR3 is TGTGCCAGCAGTCGACAGGGCAGCAATCAGCCCCAGCATTTT.

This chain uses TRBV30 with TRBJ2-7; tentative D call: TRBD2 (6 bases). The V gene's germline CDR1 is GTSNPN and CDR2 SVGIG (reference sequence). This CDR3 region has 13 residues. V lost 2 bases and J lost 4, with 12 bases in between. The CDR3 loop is CAWSRRDWYEQYF. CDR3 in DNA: TGTGCCTGGAGTCGCCGGGACTGGTACGAGCAGTACTTC.

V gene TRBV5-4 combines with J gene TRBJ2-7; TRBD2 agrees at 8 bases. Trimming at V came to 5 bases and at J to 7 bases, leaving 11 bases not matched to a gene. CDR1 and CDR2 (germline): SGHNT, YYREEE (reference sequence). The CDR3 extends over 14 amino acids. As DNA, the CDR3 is TGTGCCAGCAGGCCTGGAGCGGGGGCAGGAGAGCAGTACTTC. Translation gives CASRPGAGAGEQYF.

In DNA form, the CDR3 reads TGTGCCAGCAGCCGGGGACTGGGAGACCAGCCCCAGCATTTT. Protein: CASSRGLGDQPQHF. The chain is built from TRBV6-6 and TRBJ1-5; a possible D gene is TRBD1 (5 bases). The CDR3 length is 14 residues. Germline assignment: CDR1 MNHNY and CDR2 SVGAGI (reference sequence). With 6 bases removed from V and 7 bases from J, the gap between germline ends came to 16 bases.

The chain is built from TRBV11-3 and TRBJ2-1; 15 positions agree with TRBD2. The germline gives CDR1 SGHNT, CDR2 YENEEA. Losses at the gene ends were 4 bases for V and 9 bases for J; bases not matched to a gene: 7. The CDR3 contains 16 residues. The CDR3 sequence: CASSSRTSGRASEQFF. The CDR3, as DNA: TGTGCCAGCAGCTCTCGGACTAGCGGGAGGGCCAGTGAGCAGTTCTTC.

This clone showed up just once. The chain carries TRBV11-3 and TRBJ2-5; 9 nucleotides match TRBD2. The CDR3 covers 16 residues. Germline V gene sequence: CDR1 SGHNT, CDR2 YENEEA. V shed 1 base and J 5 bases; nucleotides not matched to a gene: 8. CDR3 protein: CASSLGNSGGRETQYF. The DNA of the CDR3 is TGTGCCAGCAGCTTAGGGAATAGCGGGGGTCGGGAGACCCAGTACTTC.

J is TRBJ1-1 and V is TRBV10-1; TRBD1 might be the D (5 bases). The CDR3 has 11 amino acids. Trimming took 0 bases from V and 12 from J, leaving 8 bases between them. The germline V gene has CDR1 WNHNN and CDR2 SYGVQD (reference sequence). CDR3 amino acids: CASSESGTTFF. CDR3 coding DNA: TGCGCCAGCAGTGAGTCGGGGACTACTTTCTTT.

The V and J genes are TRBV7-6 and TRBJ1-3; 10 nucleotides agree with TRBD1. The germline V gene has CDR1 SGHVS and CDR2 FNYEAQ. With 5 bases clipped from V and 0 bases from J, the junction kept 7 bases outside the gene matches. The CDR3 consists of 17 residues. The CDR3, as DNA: TGTGCCAGCAGCCCCAGACAGGGGGCGAGCTCTGGAAACACCATATATTTT. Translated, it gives CASSPRQGASSGNTIYF.

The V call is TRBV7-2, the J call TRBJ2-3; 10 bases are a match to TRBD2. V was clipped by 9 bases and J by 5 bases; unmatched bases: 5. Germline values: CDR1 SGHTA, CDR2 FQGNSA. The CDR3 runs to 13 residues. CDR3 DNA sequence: TGTGCCAGTTCAAGACTAGCGGGAGATACGCAGTATTTT. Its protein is CASSRLAGDTQYF. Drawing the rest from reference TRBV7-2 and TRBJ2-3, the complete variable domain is GAGVSQSPSNKVTEKGKDVELRCDPISGHTALYWYRQSLGQGLEFLIYFQGNSAPDKSGLPSDRFSAERTGGSVSTLTIQRTQQEDSAVYLCASSRLAGDTQYFGPGTRLTVL.